The clone carrying this T cell receptor (beta chain) was recorded only once. Its antigen is currently unknown. At one of its ends the junction is not consistent with the germline gene, which may arise from a read error. The CDR3 has 17 residues. Germline CDR1 SGHRS, CDR2 YFSETQ. In the PCR, 60 Vbeta and 13 Jbeta primers were used. Per the original methods: Approximately 11 million of 70 million to 80 million unique TCR beta chains were shared, per a later count. This table comes from immunoSEQ multiplex PCR, and its TCRdb copy is limited to in-frame clones, with some not included. That table gives V, J and clone size, and the DNA gave D and trimming. The sample has about 160,000 clones; 80% to 90% are singletons. This entry comes from a study of cytomegalovirus exposure and HLA in healthy donors. Study-level findings and limits: The authors later found TCR association rates varying by HLA locus, with DRB1 most and HLA-C fewest. A later analysis linked around 15,000 TCR beta sequences to HLA alleles at 0.05 false discovery rate. A later analysis by the authors found several of the most significant clusters apparently linked to common viral pathogens.

Material for sequencing was PBMCs. The chain joins TRBV5-1 to TRBJ2-1, with 13 bases identical to TRBD2. This TCR derives from a woman aged 45-65 years in good health and CMV-seronegative. The CDR3 spells CASSTGLAGASYNGQFF. As DNA, the CDR3 is TGCGCCAGCAGTACCGGACTAGCGGGAGCTTCCTACAATGGGCAGTTCTTC.